This TCR beta chain originates from a study of blood T cell repertoires in COVID-19. Study overall: There were acute and convalescent COVID-19 samples, and they came from the United States, Italy and Spain. T cells, B-cell-depleted T cells, or PBMCs provided the cDNA or gDNA that served as material.

In the authors' workflow: Estimated nucleated cell counts came from reference gene primer amplification. TCRdb's copy holds only in-frame clones and misses some; the assay was immunoSEQ multiplex PCR. That table gives V, J and clone size, and the DNA gave D and trimming. The table includes around 180,000 clones, 70% to 85% detected once. Trimming cost V 4 bases and J 7 bases; bases outside gene matches: 4. This CDR3 has 12 amino acids. Germline-derived CDR1 and CDR2 are LGHDT and YNNKEL (reference sequence). Material for sequencing was peripheral blood. The V gene is TRBV3-1 (or the pseudogene TRBV3-2), the J gene TRBJ2-7; 7 bases line up with TRBD2. This receptor was identified in a young woman with acute or convalescent COVID-19. The CDR3: CASSPWEGEQYF. In nucleotides, the CDR3 is TGTGCCAGCAGCCCGTGGGAGGGGGAGCAGTACTTC.